This TCR beta chain was identified during a study of a mutant IDH1 vaccine in newly diagnosed glioma (dated by TCRdb to the early 2020s). The study in broad terms: Across visits V03 through V10, patients got a total of eight vaccinations, given in weeks 1, 3, 5, 7, 11, 15, 19 and 23. In the chemotherapy-containing groups, vaccination started alongside temozolomide cycles, whereas in patients who had radiotherapy alone it started 4-6 weeks after radiotherapy. Of the 25 to 35 patients who were treated, about 62% were male and roughly 38% were female, and the mean age was around 40 years. Before enrollment, most patients had been given radiochemotherapy with temozolomide as standard therapy, while the rest had received either radiotherapy alone or temozolomide alone. Peripheral blood was collected at six visits: V03 (baseline), V05, V07, V10, V12 and V13. For exploratory analyses, roughly 25 treated patients had longitudinal TCRB deep sequencing done wherever samples were available.

Points the paper makes about the study in general: Pseudoprogression seemed to be unrelated to changes in the top peripheral T cell clonotypes found by TCRB sequencing. PBMC samples for TCRB deep sequencing were selected based on availability. According to the authors, sample limitations meant that analyses of patient blood samples could not be reproduced. Immune responses induced by the vaccine were seen in approximately 93% of patients across multiple MHC alleles.

CDR1 SGHNT and CDR2 YYREEE are derived from the germline V gene (reference sequence). V is clipped by 4 bases and J by 2 bases, and the sequence between their germline boundaries is 12 bases long. Reading from cysteine to phenylalanine, the CDR3 counts 14 amino acids. The retained sequence is limited to the CDR3, 42 bases, with the frame set at the first base. What the time point label conveys for this sample: week 11, during vaccination. A 20-mer mutant IDH1 peptide at 300 micrograms in Montanide made up each vaccine dose, which was injected subcutaneously together with topical imiquimod. The donors had newly diagnosed IDH1-mutant astrocytomas of WHO grade 3 or 4 that showed loss of nuclear ATRX. The samples were drawn from NOA16, a multicentre, single-arm, open-label phase I trial in Germany that tested a mutant IDH1 peptide vaccine in humans for the first time. Genomic DNA for TCRB sequencing was isolated from EDTA blood with the DNeasy Blood and Tissue Kit.

On this clone itself: Its antigen has not been determined. No much larger clone is present one base from it, and per-base qualities are unavailable.

The library was produced with the immunoSEQ multiplex PCR assay. Following the manufacturer's protocol, the hsTCRB Kit was used to amplify rearranged TCR beta chain sequences. TCRB libraries were sequenced on an Illumina MiSeq. The authors' pipeline ran thus. Demultiplexing, trimming and gene mapping were performed with the kit vendor's proprietary platform. The clones in this table, taken by TCRdb from immuneACCESS, are in-frame only. Not every clone is retained; where verified, under half of the shortfall comes from an unresolved V gene, and the cause of the rest is unknown. V, J and clone size were drawn from that table, and D and trimming were deduced from the DNA. The sample table contains 50,000 to 65,000 clones; only one count was recorded for about 88% of them. The ten most abundant clones make up approximately 9.1% of the sample.

The starting material was PBMCs, obtained from a glioma patient whose treatment included an IDH1 peptide vaccine. Recombination linked TRBV5-4 to TRBJ1-1, with no reliable assignment of the D segment. The TCR comes from a woman aged 45-65 years with glioma. The nucleotide sequence is TGTGCCAGCAGCCTGCGGCGCAGCAACACTGAAGCTTTCTTT. This codes for CASSLRRSNTEAFF.